Given below is one T cell receptor beta chain in context. Its antigen is not identified. Germline lookup yields CDR1 LNHNV and CDR2 YYDKDF (reference sequence). V gave up 1 base and J gave up 5 bases, with 11 bases separating them. The CDR3 length is 15 residues. Each CDR3 protein gets one entry after TCRdb re-called the RT-PCR reads with MiXCR. The data contain 550,000 to 650,000 distinct CDR3 sequences, about 12% of them singletons. The sample belongs to a study of response to subunit inactivated influenza vaccine. Study-wide points: That few new T cells are recruited by each seasonal influenza vaccination was the authors' suggestion.

This receptor was taken from a man between 50 and 59 years old who received an inactivated influenza vaccine. The starting material was PBMCs from blood, obtained on the day of vaccination. The J gene is TRBJ2-2, the V gene TRBV15; D gene ambiguous. For the CDR3, the DNA is TGTGCCACCAGCAGAGGAGGTGCTGGGACCGGGGAGCTGTTTTTT. It translates to CATSRGGAGTGELFF. Full variable domain (rest looked up from reference TRBV15 and TRBJ2-2): DAMVIQNPRYQVTQFGKPVTLSCSQTLNHNVMYWYQQKSSQAPKLLFHYYDKDFNNEADTPDNFQSRRPNTSFCFLDIRSPGLGDTAMYLCATSRGGAGTGELFFGEGSRLTVL.